This T cell receptor (beta chain) came from a study of shared clonotypes between healthy human individuals. Study conclusions and caveats: Sampling was confined to blood; repertoires within tissues likely differ. Of the naive CD4 clonotypes, 4% to 5% were shared across a few donors.

The CDR3 totals 12 residues. Germline CDR1 and CDR2: GTSNPN and SVGIG (reference sequence). Trimming pared 5 bases from V and 6 bases from J, leaving 12 bases between. Each PCR replicate from the sorted subsets contained around 0.2 ug DNA, which is roughly 33,000 T cell genomes. Data came from immunoSEQ multiplex PCR; TCRdb stores just in-frame clones and leaves some out. The sample carries about 2.4 million clones, 90% to 95% recorded once. Concerning this clone itself: The antigen remains undetermined.

This TCR derives from a man in his late teens or twenties in good health. Some clones in this sample may be carry-over from other donors' samples. Source material: naive CD4+ T cells from PBMCs. Regarding subset: CD45RA+ positively selected. The chain recombines TRBV30 with TRBJ2-3; D gene uncertain. CDR3 amino acids: CAWLSPGDTQYF. CDR3 bases: TGTGCCTGGTTATCTCCCGGGGATACGCAGTATTTT.